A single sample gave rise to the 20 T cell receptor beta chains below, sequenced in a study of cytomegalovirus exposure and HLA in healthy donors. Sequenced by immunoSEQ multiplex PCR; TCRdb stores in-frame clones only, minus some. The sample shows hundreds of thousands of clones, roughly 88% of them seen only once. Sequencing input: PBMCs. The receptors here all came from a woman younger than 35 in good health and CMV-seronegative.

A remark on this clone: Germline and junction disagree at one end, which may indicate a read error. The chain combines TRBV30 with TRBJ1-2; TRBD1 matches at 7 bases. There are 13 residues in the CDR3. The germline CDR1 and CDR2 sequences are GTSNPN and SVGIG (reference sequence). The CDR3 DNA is TGTGCCTGGAGCGGGAAGACAGGGTCTGGCTACATCTTC. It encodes CAWSGKTGSGYIF.

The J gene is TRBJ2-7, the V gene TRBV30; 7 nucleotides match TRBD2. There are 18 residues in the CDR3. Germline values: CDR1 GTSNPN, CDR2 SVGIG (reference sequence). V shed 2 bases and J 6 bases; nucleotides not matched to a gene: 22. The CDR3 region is CAWSPLRDRIREAGEQYF. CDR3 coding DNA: TGTGCCTGGAGTCCGCTCCGGGACCGAATACGGGAGGCGGGCGAGCAGTACTTC.

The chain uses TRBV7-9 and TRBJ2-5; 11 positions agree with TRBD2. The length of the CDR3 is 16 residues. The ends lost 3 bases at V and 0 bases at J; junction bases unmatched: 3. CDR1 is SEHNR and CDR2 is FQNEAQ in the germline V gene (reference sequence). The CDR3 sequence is CASSFRLAGNQETQYF. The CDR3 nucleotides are TGTGCCAGCAGCTTCCGACTAGCGGGGAACCAAGAGACCCAGTACTTC.

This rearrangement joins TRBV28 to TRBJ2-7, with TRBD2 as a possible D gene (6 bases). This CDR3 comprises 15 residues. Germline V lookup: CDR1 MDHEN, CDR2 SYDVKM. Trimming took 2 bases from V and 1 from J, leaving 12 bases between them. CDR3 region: CASSLGGSESYEQYF. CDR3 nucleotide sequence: TGTGCCAGCAGTTTAGGAGGGTCCGAATCCTACGAGCAGTACTTC.

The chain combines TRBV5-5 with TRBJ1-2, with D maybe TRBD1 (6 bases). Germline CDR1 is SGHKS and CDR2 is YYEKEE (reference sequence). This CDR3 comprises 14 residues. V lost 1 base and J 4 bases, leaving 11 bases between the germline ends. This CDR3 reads CASSLNRDFYGYTF. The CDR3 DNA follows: TGTGCCAGCAGCTTGAACAGGGATTTCTATGGCTACACCTTC. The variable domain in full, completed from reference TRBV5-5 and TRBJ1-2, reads DAGVTQSPTHLIKTRGQQVTLRCSPISGHKSVSWYQQVLGQGPQFIFQYYEKEERGRGNFPDRFSARQFPNYSSELNVNALLLGDSALYLCASSLNRDFYGYTFGSGTRLTVV.

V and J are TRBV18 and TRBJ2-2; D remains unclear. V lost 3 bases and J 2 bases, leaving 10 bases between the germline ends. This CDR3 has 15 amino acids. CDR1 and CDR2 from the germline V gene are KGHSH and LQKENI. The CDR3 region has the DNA TGTGCCAGCTCACCTCAGGCCGATAACACCGGGGAGCTGTTTTTT. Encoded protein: CASSPQADNTGELFF. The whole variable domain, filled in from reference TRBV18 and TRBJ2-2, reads NAGVMQNPRHLVRRRGQEARLRCSPMKGHSHVYWYRQLPEEGLKFMVYLQKENIIDESGMPKERFSAEFPKEGPSILRIQQVVRGDSAAYFCASSPQADNTGELFFGEGSRLTVL.

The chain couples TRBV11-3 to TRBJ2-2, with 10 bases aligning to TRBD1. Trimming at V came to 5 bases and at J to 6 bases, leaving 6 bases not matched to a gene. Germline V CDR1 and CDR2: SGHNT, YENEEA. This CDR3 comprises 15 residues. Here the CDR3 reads CASSAGQGSAGELFF. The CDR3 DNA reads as TGTGCCAGCAGCGCGGGACAGGGGTCGGCCGGGGAGCTGTTTTTT.

This CDR3 reads CASDPSEGDQNEQFF. The CDR3 DNA sequence: TGTGCCAGCGACCCCTCGGAGGGAGATCAGAATGAGCAGTTCTTC. This chain connects TRBV19 to TRBJ2-1, with D perhaps TRBD2 (6 bases). The germline V gene encodes CDR1 LNHDA and CDR2 SQIVND (reference sequence). Trimming shortened V by 9 bases and J by 7 bases, and 22 bases separated the two germline ends. The CDR3 runs 15 residues.

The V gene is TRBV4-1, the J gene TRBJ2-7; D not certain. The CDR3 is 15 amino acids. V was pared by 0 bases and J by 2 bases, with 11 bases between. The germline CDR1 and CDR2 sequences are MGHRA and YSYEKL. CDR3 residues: CASSQELPMPYEQYF. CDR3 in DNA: TGCGCCAGCAGCCAAGAACTCCCTATGCCCTACGAGCAGTACTTC.

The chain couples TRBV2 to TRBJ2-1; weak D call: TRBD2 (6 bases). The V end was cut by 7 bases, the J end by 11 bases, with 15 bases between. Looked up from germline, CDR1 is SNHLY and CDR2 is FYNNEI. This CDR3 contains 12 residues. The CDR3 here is CASMKGTPKQFF. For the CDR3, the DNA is TGTGCCAGCATGAAGGGGACTCCGAAGCAGTTCTTC.

CDR3 in DNA: TGCAGCGTTGAAGGGTCCTTTATCGATTTGGGAGATGAGCAGTTCTTC. Translation: CSVEGSFIDLGDEQFF. V usage is TRBV29-1 and J usage is TRBJ2-1; D is perhaps TRBD2 (5 bases). In germline, CDR1 is SQVTM, CDR2 ANQGSEA. The CDR3 sequence is 16 residues long. Trimming left V 1 base short and J 8 bases short, with 21 bases between.

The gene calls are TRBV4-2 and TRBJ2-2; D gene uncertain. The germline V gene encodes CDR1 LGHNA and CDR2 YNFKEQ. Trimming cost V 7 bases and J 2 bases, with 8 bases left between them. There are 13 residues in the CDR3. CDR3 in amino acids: CASTRENTGELFF. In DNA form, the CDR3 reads TGTGCCAGCACGCGAGAAAACACCGGGGAGCTGTTTTTT.

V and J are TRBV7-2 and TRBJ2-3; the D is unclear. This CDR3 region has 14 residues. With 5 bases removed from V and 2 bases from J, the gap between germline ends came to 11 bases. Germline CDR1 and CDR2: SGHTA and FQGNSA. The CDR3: CASSAQTSTDTQYF. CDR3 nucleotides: TGTGCCAGCAGCGCACAAACCTCCACAGATACGCAGTATTTT.

The CDR3 region has the DNA TGTGCCAGCAGCTTAATAGGGGGCGGCACTGAAGCTTTCTTT. It is translated as CASSLIGGGTEAFF. The chain links TRBV11-2 to TRBJ1-1, with TRBD1 matching over 7 bases. CDR3 size: 14 residues. CDR1 is SGHAT and CDR2 is FQNNGV in the germline V gene. Germline trimming cut 2 bases from V and 4 bases from J; bases unmatched to any gene: 4.

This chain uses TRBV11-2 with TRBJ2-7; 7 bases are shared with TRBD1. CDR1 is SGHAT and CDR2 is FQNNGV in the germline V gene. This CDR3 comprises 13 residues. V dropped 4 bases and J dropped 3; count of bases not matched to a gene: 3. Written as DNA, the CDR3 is TGTGCCAGCAGCTATGGGACAGTCTACGAGCAGTACTTC. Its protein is CASSYGTVYEQYF.

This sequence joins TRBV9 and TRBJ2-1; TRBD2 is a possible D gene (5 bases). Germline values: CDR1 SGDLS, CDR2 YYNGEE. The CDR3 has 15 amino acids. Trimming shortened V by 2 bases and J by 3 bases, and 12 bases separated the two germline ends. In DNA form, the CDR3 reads TGTGCCAGCAGCGTTGGCTCCGGGGACTACAATGAGCAGTTCTTC. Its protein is CASSVGSGDYNEQFF.

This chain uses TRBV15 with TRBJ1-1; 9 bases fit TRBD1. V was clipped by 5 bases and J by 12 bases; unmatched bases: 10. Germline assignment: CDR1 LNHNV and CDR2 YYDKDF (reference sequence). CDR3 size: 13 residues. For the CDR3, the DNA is TGTGCCACCAGCGGATCCGGGACAGGGACGACTTTCTTT. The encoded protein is CATSGSGTGTTFF.

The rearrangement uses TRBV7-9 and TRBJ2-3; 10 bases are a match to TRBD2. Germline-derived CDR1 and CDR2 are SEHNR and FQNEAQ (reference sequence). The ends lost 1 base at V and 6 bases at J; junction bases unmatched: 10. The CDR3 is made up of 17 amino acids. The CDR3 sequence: CASSLEVLAGEWDTQYF. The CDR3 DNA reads TGTGCCAGCAGCTTAGAGGTGCTAGCGGGGGAATGGGATACGCAGTATTTT.

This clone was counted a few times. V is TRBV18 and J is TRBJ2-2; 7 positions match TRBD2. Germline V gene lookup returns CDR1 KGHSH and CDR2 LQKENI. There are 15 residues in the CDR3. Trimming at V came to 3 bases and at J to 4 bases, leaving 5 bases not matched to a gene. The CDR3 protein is CASSPQPGGTGELFF. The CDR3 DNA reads TGTGCCAGCTCACCGCAGCCGGGAGGCACCGGGGAGCTGTTTTTT.

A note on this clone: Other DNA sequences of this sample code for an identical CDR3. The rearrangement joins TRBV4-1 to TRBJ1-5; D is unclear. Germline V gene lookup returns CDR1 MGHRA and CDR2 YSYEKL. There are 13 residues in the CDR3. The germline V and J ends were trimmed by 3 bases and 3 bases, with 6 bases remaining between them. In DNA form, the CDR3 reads TGCGCCAGCAGCCATGGGCCCAATCAGCCCCAGCATTTT. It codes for CASSHGPNQPQHF.